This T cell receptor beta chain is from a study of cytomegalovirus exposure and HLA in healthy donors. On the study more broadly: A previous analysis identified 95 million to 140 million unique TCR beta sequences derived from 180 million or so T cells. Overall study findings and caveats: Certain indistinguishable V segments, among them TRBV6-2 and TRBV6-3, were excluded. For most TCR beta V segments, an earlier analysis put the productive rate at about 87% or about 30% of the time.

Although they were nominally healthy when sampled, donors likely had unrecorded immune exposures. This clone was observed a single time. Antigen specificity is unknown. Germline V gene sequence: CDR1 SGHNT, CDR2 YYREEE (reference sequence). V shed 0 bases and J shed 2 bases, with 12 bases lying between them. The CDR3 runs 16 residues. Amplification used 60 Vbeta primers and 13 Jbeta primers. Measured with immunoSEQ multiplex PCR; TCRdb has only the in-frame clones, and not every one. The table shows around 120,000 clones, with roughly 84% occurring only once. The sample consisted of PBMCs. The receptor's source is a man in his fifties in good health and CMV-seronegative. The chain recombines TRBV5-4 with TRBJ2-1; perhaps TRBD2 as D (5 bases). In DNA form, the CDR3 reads TGTGCCAGCAGCTTGGTAGGAGGAGCTGCCTACAATGAGCAGTTCTTC. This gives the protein CASSLVGGAAYNEQFF. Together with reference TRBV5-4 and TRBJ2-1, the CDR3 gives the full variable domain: ETGVTQSPTHLIKTRGQQVTLRCSSQSGHNTVSWYQQALGQGPQFIFQYYREEENGRGNFPPRFSGLQFPNYSSELNVNALELDDSALYLCASSLVGGAAYNEQFFGPGTRLTVL.